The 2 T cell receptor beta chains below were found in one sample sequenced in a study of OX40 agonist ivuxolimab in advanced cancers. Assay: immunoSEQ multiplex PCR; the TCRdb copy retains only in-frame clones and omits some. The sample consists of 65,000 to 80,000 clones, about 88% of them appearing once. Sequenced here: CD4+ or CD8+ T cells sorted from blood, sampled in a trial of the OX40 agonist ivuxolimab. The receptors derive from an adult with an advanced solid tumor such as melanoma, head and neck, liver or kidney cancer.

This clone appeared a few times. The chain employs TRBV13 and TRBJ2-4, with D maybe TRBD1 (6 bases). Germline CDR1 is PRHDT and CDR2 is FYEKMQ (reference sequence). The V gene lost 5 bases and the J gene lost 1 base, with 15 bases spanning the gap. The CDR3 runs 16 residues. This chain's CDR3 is CASSRAGDLAKNIQYF. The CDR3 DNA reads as TGTGCCAGCAGCAGAGCAGGGGATTTGGCCAAAAACATTCAGTACTTC.

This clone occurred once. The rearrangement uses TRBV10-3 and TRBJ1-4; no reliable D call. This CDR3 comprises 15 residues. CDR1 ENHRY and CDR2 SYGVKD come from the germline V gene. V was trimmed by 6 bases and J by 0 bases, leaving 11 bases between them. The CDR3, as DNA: TGTGCCATCAGCGCTTCCCCAACAACTAATGAAAAACTGTTTTTT. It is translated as CAISASPTTNEKLFF.